Sequencing of this TCR beta chain was carried out in a study of T cells in localized non-small cell lung cancer. As to this clone: Its antigen is unknown.

Study-wide results and limits: Investigators sequenced only a single tumor region, leaving heterogeneity possible. Higher T cell density in the blood was associated with longer overall survival, whereas higher adjacent-lung clonality associated with shorter survival. Uninvolved adjacent lung had more T cell clonality than any other tissue, topping tumor. There were a median 57 of the top 100 tumor clones appearing in adjacent lung.

TCRdb keeps only in-frame clones here, not all; method: immunoSEQ multiplex PCR. This table has 40,000 to 50,000 clones, 88% appearing once. The source of this sequence is a female donor of 60 years or more with stage I squamous cell lung carcinoma. The sequenced sample was peripheral blood, obtained before any cancer treatment.

The CDR3 nucleotides read TGTGCCAGCAGTTACTCCGAGGCCGCCTACGAGCAGTACTTC. Protein: CASSYSEAAYEQYF. The chain has TRBV6-6 and TRBJ2-7; D gene ambiguous. V was clipped by 0 bases and J by 2 bases, with 8 bases between them. The CDR3 consists of 14 residues. CDR1 is MNHNY and CDR2 is SVGAGI in the germline V gene (reference sequence).